These 25 T cell receptor beta chains were all obtained from the same sample, sequenced in a study of blood T cell repertoires in COVID-19. Profiled with immunoSEQ multiplex PCR; TCRdb holds only in-frame clones, not every one. The sample includes roughly 52,000 clones, roughly 86% seen only once; the top ten take 8.5%. Source material: peripheral blood. The origin of the receptors is a man aged 55 to 70 with active COVID-19.

The CDR3 loop is CASSTSAGGLLDTQYF. The DNA for the CDR3 is TGTGCCAGTAGTACCTCAGCGGGAGGCCTGCTGGATACGCAGTATTTT. V usage is TRBV19 and J usage is TRBJ2-3; 9 positions agree with TRBD2. The CDR3 runs 16 residues. Germline V gene sequence: CDR1 LNHDA, CDR2 SQIVND (reference sequence). The J segment lost 6 bases and the V segment lost 4 bases, leaving 11 bases of the junction unmatched.

This clone has a single count. V gene TRBV3-1 (or the pseudogene TRBV3-2) combines with J gene TRBJ1-4, with D possibly being TRBD1 (5 bases). The CDR3 extends over 15 amino acids. V was clipped by 2 bases and J by 8 bases, with 15 bases between them. Germline CDR1 LGHDT, CDR2 YNNKEL (reference sequence). CDR3 region: CASSQFRQFGEKLFF. CDR3 DNA sequence: TGTGCCAGCAGCCAATTTAGACAGTTCGGCGAAAAACTGTTTTTT.

The genes are TRBV5-1 and TRBJ1-3; no firm D call. The CDR3 runs to 15 residues. V was cut by 4 bases and J by 1 base, with 12 bases left in between. Germline lookup yields CDR1 SGHRS and CDR2 YFSETQ. CDR3 residues: CASSPETLSGNTIYF. CDR3 bases: TGCGCCAGCAGCCCCGAGACACTGTCTGGAAACACCATATATTTT.

V and J are TRBV4-1 and TRBJ2-7, with D perhaps TRBD1 (5 bases). CDR1 and CDR2 from the germline V gene are MGHRA and YSYEKL. CDR3 length: 15 amino acids. Trimming removed 0 bases at V and 0 bases at J, with 9 bases between. CDR3 sequence reads: CASSQEGGHSYEQYF. In nucleotides, the CDR3 is TGCGCCAGCAGCCAAGAGGGCGGACACTCCTACGAGCAGTACTTC.

The chain couples TRBV11-3 to TRBJ2-3, with 10 nucleotides matching TRBD1. CDR3 length: 17 residues. After removal of 4 bases from V and 5 bases from J, the junction contained 12 bases not matched to a gene. Germline values: CDR1 SGHNT, CDR2 YENEEA. The CDR3 sequence: CASSSRSVGTGVDTQYF. CDR3 DNA: TGTGCCAGCAGCTCCCGTTCCGTCGGGACAGGGGTAGATACGCAGTATTTT.

The chain recombines TRBV3-1 (or the pseudogene TRBV3-2) with TRBJ1-4; 9 nucleotides align to TRBD1. Germline trimming cut 2 bases from V and 1 base from J; bases unmatched to any gene: 5. The CDR3 has 17 residues. Germline-derived CDR1 and CDR2 are LGHDT and YNNKEL (reference sequence). CDR3 sequence (DNA): TGTGCCAGCAGCCAAAAGGACAGGGGTCTAACTAATGAAAAACTGTTTTTT. It is translated as CASSQKDRGLTNEKLFF.

This chain joins TRBV5-1 and TRBJ2-3; weak D call: TRBD2 (6 bases). This CDR3 is built from 16 residues. Germline V gene data show CDR1 as SGHRS and CDR2 as YFSETQ. V lost 0 bases and J 2 bases, leaving 13 bases between the germline ends. CDR3 in DNA: TGCGCCAGCAGCTTGGTGGTAGCGGAGGCCACAGATACGCAGTATTTT. Its protein product is CASSLVVAEATDTQYF.

This clone came up once. The V gene is TRBV19, the J gene TRBJ2-1; tentative D call: TRBD2 (5 bases). This CDR3 spans 15 amino acids. Trimming left V 8 bases short and J 7 bases short, with 21 bases between. Germline CDR1 LNHDA, CDR2 SQIVND (reference sequence). The CDR3 reads CASAPLGSGWNEQFF. The CDR3 DNA sequence: TGTGCCAGTGCGCCCCTGGGGAGTGGGTGGAATGAGCAGTTCTTC. Variable domain in full (rest from reference TRBV19 and TRBJ2-1): DGGITQSPKYLFRKEGQNVTLSCEQNLNHDAMYWYRQDPGQGLRLIYYSQIVNDFQKGDIAEGYSVSREKKESFPLTVTSAQKNPTAFYLCASAPLGSGWNEQFFGPGTRLTVL.

This clone came up once. CDR3 bases: TGTGCCAGCAGTGCCCAGGGACAGGTGGCCGGGGAGCTGTTTTTT. Its protein is CASSAQGQVAGELFF. The chain is built from TRBV6-4 and TRBJ2-2; 8 bases are shared with TRBD1. Germline V gives CDR1 MRHNA, CDR2 SNTAGT. This CDR3 is 15 amino acids long. V lost 4 bases and J lost 6; bases outside the gene matches: 7.

This chain joins TRBV9 and TRBJ2-3, with 10 bases that match TRBD2. The germline gives CDR1 SGDLS, CDR2 YYNGEE. J gave up 3 bases and V 0 bases, and 4 bases lay outside the gene matches. This CDR3 is 16 amino acids long. The CDR3 nucleotides are TGTGCCAGCAGCGTAGGGCTAGCGGGAGTAACAGATACGCAGTATTTT. Amino acid sequence: CASSVGLAGVTDTQYF.

V and J are TRBV28 and TRBJ2-7; 10 nucleotides match TRBD1. The CDR3 has 15 residues. Trimming took 5 bases from V and 2 from J; bases not matched to a gene: 6. In germline, CDR1 is MDHEN, CDR2 SYDVKM. The CDR3 sequence is CASSTSGTGAYEQYF. The CDR3 DNA reads as TGTGCCAGCAGTACCTCCGGGACAGGGGCCTACGAGCAGTACTTC.

This chain joins TRBV18 and TRBJ2-1; 9 bases are shared with TRBD1. The CDR3 is 13 amino acids. Germline assignment: CDR1 KGHSH and CDR2 LQKENI. V was clipped by 3 bases and J by 7 bases; unmatched bases: 1. CDR3 sequence reads: CASSPGTGNEQFF. The CDR3 nucleotides are TGTGCCAGCTCACCCGGGACAGGGAATGAGCAGTTCTTC.

V and J are TRBV11-2 and TRBJ1-4; 10 positions agree with TRBD1. Germline V gene lookup returns CDR1 SGHAT and CDR2 FQNNGV. There are 13 residues in the CDR3. Trimming took 7 bases from V and 7 from J; bases not matched to a gene: 3. The CDR3 loop is CASMRDRGEKLFF. CDR3 in DNA: TGTGCCAGCATGAGGGACAGGGGTGAAAAACTGTTTTTT.

CDR3 protein: CASSTGVVSTDTQYF. In nucleotides, the CDR3 is TGTGCTAGTAGCACAGGGGTTGTGAGCACAGATACGCAGTATTTT. The chain couples TRBV12-5 to TRBJ2-3, with 7 bases lining up with TRBD1. CDR3 length: 15 residues. From germline, CDR1 is LGHNT and CDR2 FRNRAP. The J segment lost 0 bases and the V segment lost 8 bases, leaving 8 bases of the junction unmatched.

The chain joins TRBV6-6 to TRBJ2-3, with D possibly TRBD2 on 6 matching bases. Trimming removed 4 bases at V and 0 bases at J, with 8 bases between. The CDR3 contains 14 residues. The germline V gene encodes CDR1 MNHNY and CDR2 SVGAGI (reference sequence). The CDR3: CASSWSGSTDTQYF. CDR3 DNA: TGTGCCAGCAGTTGGAGCGGGAGCACAGATACGCAGTATTTT.

This chain uses TRBV7-3 with TRBJ2-1, with 15 bases lining up with TRBD2. Germline V CDR1 and CDR2: SGHTA, FQGTGA. This CDR3 has 16 residues. V was clipped by 2 bases and J by 12 bases; unmatched bases: 8. Written as DNA, the CDR3 is TGTGCCAGCAGCTTAGAAGGGACTAGCGGGAGGATAGGGCAGTTCTTC. Amino acid sequence: CASSLEGTSGRIGQFF.

This clone was counted between two and nine times. This chain's CDR3 is CASSSFPSYEQYF. The CDR3 DNA follows: TGCGCCAGCAGCTCGTTCCCCTCCTACGAGCAGTACTTC. This chain connects TRBV5-1 to TRBJ2-7, with no clear D. CDR1 and CDR2 from the germline V gene are SGHRS and YFSETQ. The CDR3 is 13 residues long. Between the trimmed V and J ends, which lost 3 bases and 0 bases, there was a span of 7 bases.

In its sample, this clone was seen a few times. Other DNA sequences in the sample encode the same CDR3. The V and J genes are TRBV3-1 (or the pseudogene TRBV3-2) and TRBJ2-1; D unclear. Looked up from germline, CDR1 is LGHDT and CDR2 is YNNKEL (reference sequence). CDR3 size: 15 residues. With 0 bases removed from V and 0 bases from J, the gap between germline ends came to 6 bases. The CDR3 protein is CASSQETGSYNEQFF. The CDR3 nucleotides are TGTGCCAGCAGCCAAGAGACGGGCTCCTACAATGAGCAGTTCTTC.

V is TRBV12-3 or TRBV12-4 and J is TRBJ1-3, with 7 bases fitting TRBD1. V lost 6 bases to trimming and J lost 7 bases; unmatched junction nucleotides: 6. CDR3 length equals 13 residues. The CDR3 coding sequence is TGTGCCAGCAGGAGACAGGGATCTAACACCATATATTTT. It translates to CASRRQGSNTIYF.

The chain is built from TRBV4-1 and TRBJ1-4; D is ambiguous. Germline V gene sequence: CDR1 MGHRA, CDR2 YSYEKL. The V end was cut by 1 base, the J end by 5 bases, with 14 bases between. The CDR3 is made up of 16 amino acids. Here the CDR3 reads CASSQGYRVWNEKLFF. The CDR3 coding sequence is TGCGCCAGCAGCCAAGGGTACCGGGTATGGAATGAAAAACTGTTTTTT.

The rearrangement links TRBV11-2 to TRBJ2-7; TRBD2 aligns across 8 bases. Germline CDR1 SGHAT, CDR2 FQNNGV. This CDR3 has 15 amino acids. The V gene end was trimmed by 4 bases and the J gene end by 5 bases; junction bases not matched to a gene: 10. The CDR3: CASSSLAGRTHEQYF. In DNA, the CDR3 is TGTGCCAGCAGCTCATTAGCGGGAAGAACCCACGAGCAGTACTTC.

Written as DNA, the CDR3 is TGTGCCAGTTACCCGACTAGCGGGATCGGTGAGACCCAGTACTTC. It is translated as CASYPTSGIGETQYF. The V and J genes are TRBV6-5 and TRBJ2-5, with 11 bases identical to TRBD2. The germline CDR1 and CDR2 sequences are MNHEY and SVGAGI. With 9 bases clipped from V and 5 bases from J, the junction kept 11 bases outside the gene matches. The CDR3 sequence is 15 residues long.

The V and J genes are TRBV5-4 and TRBJ2-5; 10 nucleotides line up with TRBD1. V was clipped by 3 bases and J by 4 bases; unmatched bases: 9. CDR3 length equals 16 residues. Germline V gene lookup returns CDR1 SGHNT and CDR2 YYREEE (reference sequence). This CDR3 is CASSWGDRGGGETQYF. The CDR3 DNA reads as TGTGCCAGCAGCTGGGGGGACAGGGGAGGAGGAGAGACCCAGTACTTC.

J is TRBJ1-2 and V is TRBV3-1 (or the pseudogene TRBV3-2); 10 positions match TRBD1. The V segment lost 3 bases and the J segment 6 bases; nucleotides outside the gene matches: 4. This CDR3 has 14 residues. Germline loops: CDR1 LGHDT, CDR2 YNNKEL (reference sequence). The CDR3 coding sequence is TGTGCCAGCAGCCAGCCGACAGGGGGCCATGGCTACACCTTC. This encodes CASSQPTGGHGYTF.

This clone was observed a few times. V and J are TRBV19 and TRBJ2-5; possible D gene TRBD1, 7 bases. The CDR3 loop spans 13 amino acids. Germline loops: CDR1 LNHDA, CDR2 SQIVND (reference sequence). V dropped 7 bases and J dropped 9 bases, with 18 bases sitting between them. As DNA, the CDR3 is TGTGCCAGTAACGGGGGCCCAAGGGGGCCCCAGTACTTC. This sequence encodes CASNGGPRGPQYF.